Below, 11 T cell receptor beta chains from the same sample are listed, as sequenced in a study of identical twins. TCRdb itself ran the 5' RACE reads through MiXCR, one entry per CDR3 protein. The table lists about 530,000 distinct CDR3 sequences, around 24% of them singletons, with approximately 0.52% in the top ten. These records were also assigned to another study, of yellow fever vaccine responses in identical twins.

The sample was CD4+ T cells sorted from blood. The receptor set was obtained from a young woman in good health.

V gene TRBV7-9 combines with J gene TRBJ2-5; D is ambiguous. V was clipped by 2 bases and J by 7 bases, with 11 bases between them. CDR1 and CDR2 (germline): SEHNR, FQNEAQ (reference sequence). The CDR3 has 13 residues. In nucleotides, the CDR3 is TGTGCCAGCAGCTTAACAATCCCAGGGACCCAGTACTTC. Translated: CASSLTIPGTQYF. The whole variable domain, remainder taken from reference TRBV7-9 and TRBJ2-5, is DTGVSQNPRHKITKRGQNVTFRCDPISEHNRLYWYRQTLGQGPEFLTYFQNEAQLEKSRLLSDRFSAERPKGSFSTLEIQRTEQGDSAMYLCASSLTIPGTQYFGPGTRLLVL.

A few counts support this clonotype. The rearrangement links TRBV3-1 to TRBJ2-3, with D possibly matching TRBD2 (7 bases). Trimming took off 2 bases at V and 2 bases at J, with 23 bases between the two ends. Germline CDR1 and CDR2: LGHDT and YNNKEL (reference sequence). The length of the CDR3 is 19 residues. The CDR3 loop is CASSQLGRGGGYPTDTQYF. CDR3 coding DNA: TGTGCCAGCAGCCAACTTGGGCGCGGCGGGGGCTACCCCACAGATACGCAGTATTTT.

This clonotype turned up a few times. The CDR3 DNA sequence: TGTGCCAGCAGTAAACGGACTAGCGGGGGACAAGAGACCCAGTACTTC. It encodes CASSKRTSGGQETQYF. The genes are TRBV6-1 and TRBJ2-5; 13 positions match TRBD2. J lost 2 bases, V lost 5 bases, and 5 bases had no gene match. This CDR3 has 16 amino acids. Per the germline V gene, CDR1 is MNHNS and CDR2 is SASEGT.

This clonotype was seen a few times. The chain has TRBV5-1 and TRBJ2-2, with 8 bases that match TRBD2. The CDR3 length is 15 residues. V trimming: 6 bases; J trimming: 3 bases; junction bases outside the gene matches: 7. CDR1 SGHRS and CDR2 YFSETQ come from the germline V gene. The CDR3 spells CASTPGGSDTGELFF. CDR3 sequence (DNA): TGCGCCAGCACCCCGGGGGGGTCGGACACCGGGGAGCTGTTTTTT.

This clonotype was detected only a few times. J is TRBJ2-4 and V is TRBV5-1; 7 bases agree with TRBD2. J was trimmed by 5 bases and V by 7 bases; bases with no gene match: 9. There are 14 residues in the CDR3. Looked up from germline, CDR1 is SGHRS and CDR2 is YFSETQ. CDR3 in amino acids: CASARARGENIQYF. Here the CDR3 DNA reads TGCGCCAGCGCACGGGCTCGGGGGGAAAACATTCAGTACTTC.

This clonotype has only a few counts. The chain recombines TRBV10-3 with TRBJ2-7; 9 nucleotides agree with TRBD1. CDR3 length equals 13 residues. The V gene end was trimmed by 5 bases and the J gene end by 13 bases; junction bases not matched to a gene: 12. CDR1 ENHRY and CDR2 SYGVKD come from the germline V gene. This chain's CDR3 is CAISTSRDREVYV. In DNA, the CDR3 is TGTGCCATCAGTACTTCCCGGGACAGGGAAGTTTACGTC.

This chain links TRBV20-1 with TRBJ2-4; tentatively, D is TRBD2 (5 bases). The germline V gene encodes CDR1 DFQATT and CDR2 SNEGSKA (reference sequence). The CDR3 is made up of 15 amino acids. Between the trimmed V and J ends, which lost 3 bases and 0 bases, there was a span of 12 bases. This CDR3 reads CSASPAGVAKNIQYF. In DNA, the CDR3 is TGCAGTGCTAGTCCGGCCGGGGTAGCCAAAAACATTCAGTACTTC.

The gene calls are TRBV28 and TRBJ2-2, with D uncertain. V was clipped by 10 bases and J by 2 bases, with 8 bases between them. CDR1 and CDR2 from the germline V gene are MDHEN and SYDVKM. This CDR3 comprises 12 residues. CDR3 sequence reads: CATTENTGELFF. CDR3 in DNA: TGTGCCACCACAGAAAACACCGGGGAGCTGTTTTTT.

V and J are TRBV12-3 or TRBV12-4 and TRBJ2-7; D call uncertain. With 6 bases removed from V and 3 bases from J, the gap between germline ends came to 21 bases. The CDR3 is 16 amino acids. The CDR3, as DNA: TGTGCCAGCAGCCCGAGCCTCTCAAATGACCGCTACGAGCAGTACTTC. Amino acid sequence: CASSPSLSNDRYEQYF.

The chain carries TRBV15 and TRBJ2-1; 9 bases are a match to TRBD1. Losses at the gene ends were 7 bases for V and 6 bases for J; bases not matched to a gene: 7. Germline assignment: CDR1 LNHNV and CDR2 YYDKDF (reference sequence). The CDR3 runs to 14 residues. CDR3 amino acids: CATNGQGLPNEQFF. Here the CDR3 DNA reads TGTGCCACCAACGGACAGGGGCTCCCCAATGAGCAGTTCTTC.

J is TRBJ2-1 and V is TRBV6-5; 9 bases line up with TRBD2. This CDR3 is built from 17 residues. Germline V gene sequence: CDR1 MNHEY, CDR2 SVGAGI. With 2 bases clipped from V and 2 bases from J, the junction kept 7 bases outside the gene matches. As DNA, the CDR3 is TGTGCCAGCAGTTACAGAGGAGTAGCGGGAGCCTACAATGAGCAGTTCTTC. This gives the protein CASSYRGVAGAYNEQFF.